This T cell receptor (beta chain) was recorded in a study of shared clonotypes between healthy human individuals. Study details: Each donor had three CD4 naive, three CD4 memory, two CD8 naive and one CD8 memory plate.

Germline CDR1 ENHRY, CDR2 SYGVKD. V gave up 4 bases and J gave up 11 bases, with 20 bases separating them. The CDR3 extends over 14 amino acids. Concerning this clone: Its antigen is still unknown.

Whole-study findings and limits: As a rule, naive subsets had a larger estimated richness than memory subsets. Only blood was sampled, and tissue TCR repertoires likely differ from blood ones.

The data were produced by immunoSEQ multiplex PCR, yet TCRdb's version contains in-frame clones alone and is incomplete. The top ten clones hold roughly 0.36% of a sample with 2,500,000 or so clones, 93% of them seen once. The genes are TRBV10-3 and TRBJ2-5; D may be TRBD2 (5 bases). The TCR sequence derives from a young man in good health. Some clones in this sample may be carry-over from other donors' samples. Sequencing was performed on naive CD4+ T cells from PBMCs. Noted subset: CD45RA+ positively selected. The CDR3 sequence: CAISGRRDSNEQYF. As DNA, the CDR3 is TGTGCCATCAGTGGACGACGGGATTCAAATGAGCAGTACTTC.